Each of the 11 T cell receptor beta chains below was sequenced from the same sample in a study of technical replicates of blood from several donors. Sequenced by immunoSEQ multiplex PCR; TCRdb stores in-frame clones only, minus some. The sample lists more than 65,000 clones; roughly 94% were seen once. The sequenced material came from T cells isolated from PBMCs. The receptors come from a human donor in good health.

V and J are TRBV4-1 and TRBJ2-7; 7 bases align to TRBD1. The CDR3 consists of 13 residues. V gave up 2 bases and J gave up 6 bases; unmatched junction bases: 4. The germline gives CDR1 MGHRA, CDR2 YSYEKL. CDR3 amino acids: CASSQRDSPEQYF. The DNA of the CDR3 is TGCGCCAGCAGCCAACGGGACAGTCCCGAGCAGTACTTC.

The V gene is TRBV5-1, the J gene TRBJ1-2; TRBD1 aligns across 11 bases. The CDR3 loop spans 17 amino acids. J gave up 6 bases and V 4 bases, and 14 bases lay outside the gene matches. From germline, CDR1 is SGHRS and CDR2 YFSETQ. The CDR3 bases are TGCGCCAGCAGCCCGGACAGGGGGCCGTCAGACCGAGATGGCTACACCTTC. It specifies CASSPDRGPSDRDGYTF.

V usage is TRBV7-2 and J usage is TRBJ2-5; no definite D call. The CDR3 runs to 12 residues. Trimming removed 2 bases from V and 3 bases from J, with 4 bases in between. From germline, CDR1 is SGHTA and CDR2 FQGNSA. CDR3 nucleotide sequence: TGTGCCAGCAGCTTAACGGAAGAGACCCAGTACTTC. Residues: CASSLTEETQYF.

The V gene is TRBV11-3, the J gene TRBJ2-3; 8 nucleotides match TRBD2. V trimming: 5 bases; J trimming: 6 bases; junction bases outside the gene matches: 7. The germline V gene encodes CDR1 SGHNT and CDR2 YENEEA. CDR3 size: 14 residues. The DNA of the CDR3 is TGTGCCAGCAGCGCGCGGGGGGCGGGGGATACGCAGTATTTT. It codes for CASSARGAGDTQYF.

The CDR3 reads CASSDSSGGQETQYF. The DNA of the CDR3 is TGTGCCAGCAGTGACTCGAGTGGCGGACAAGAGACCCAGTACTTC. The V call is TRBV6-4, the J call TRBJ2-5; D remains unclear. CDR1 MRHNA and CDR2 SNTAGT come from the germline V gene. This CDR3 is built from 15 residues. V was trimmed by 0 bases and J by 2 bases, leaving 10 bases between them.

The CDR3 here is CASKGTSATDTQYF. The CDR3 DNA is TGTGCCAGCAAGGGGACTAGCGCCACAGATACGCAGTATTTT. This chain joins TRBV27 and TRBJ2-3, with 10 bases lining up with TRBD2. The V gene's germline CDR1 is MNHEY and CDR2 SMNVEV (reference sequence). This CDR3 has 14 residues. The V gene end was trimmed by 7 bases and the J gene end by 2 bases; junction bases not matched to a gene: 3.

V is TRBV6-5 and J is TRBJ2-5; the D is unclear. CDR1 MNHEY and CDR2 SVGAGI come from the germline V gene. Trimming removed 1 base from V and 5 bases from J, with 14 bases in between. This CDR3 has 15 residues. In DNA form, the CDR3 reads TGTGCCAGCAGTTACTACGACAAAGCTGAGGAGACCCAGTACTTC. It translates to CASSYYDKAEETQYF.

The V call is TRBV4-1, the J call TRBJ2-2; 9 nucleotides agree with TRBD2. This CDR3 comprises 16 residues. The ends lost 0 bases at V and 4 bases at J; junction bases unmatched: 3. The germline CDR1 and CDR2 sequences are MGHRA and YSYEKL. The CDR3 nucleotides read TGCGCCAGCAGCCAAGATAGCGGGGGTGGCACCGGGGAGCTGTTTTTT. It specifies CASSQDSGGGTGELFF.

The V and J genes are TRBV15 and TRBJ2-5; 10 bases are shared with TRBD2. The germline CDR1 and CDR2 sequences are LNHNV and YYDKDF (reference sequence). This CDR3 is built from 16 residues. V lost 5 bases, J lost 6 bases, and 12 bases stayed unmatched. Written as DNA, the CDR3 is TGTGCCACCAGCTCCCGGTGGAGCGGGGGGGCGAAGACCCAGTACTTC. Translating it yields CATSSRWSGGAKTQYF.

This chain uses TRBV5-6 with TRBJ2-3; 12 bases are a match to TRBD2. Germline CDR1 reads SGHDT; CDR2 reads YYEEEE. The length of the CDR3 is 15 residues. With 4 bases clipped from V and 3 bases from J, the junction kept 3 bases outside the gene matches. The CDR3 region has the DNA TGTGCCAGCAGCCTAGCGGGAGGGAGGACAGATACGCAGTATTTT. This sequence encodes CASSLAGGRTDTQYF.

The CDR3 spells CASVSSGSSYEQYF. DNA for the CDR3: TGTGCCAGCGTATCCAGCGGGAGTTCCTACGAGCAGTACTTC. J is TRBJ2-7 and V is TRBV6-5; 8 positions agree with TRBD2. The trim removed 8 bases at V and 1 base at J, leaving 7 bases unmatched. Per germline, CDR1 MNHEY and CDR2 SVGAGI. This CDR3 comprises 14 residues.